This T cell receptor beta chain was profiled in a study of blood T cells in healthy people across ages. For the second PCR, which ran for about 7 to 12 cycles, a sample-barcoded 5' primer and a J-beta primer mix were used. One entry per CDR3 protein results from TCRdb running MiXCR on the 5' RACE reads. The top ten clones hold 23% of a sample with some 1.8 million distinct CDR3 sequences, about two fifths of them seen once. Germline V gives CDR1 DFQATT, CDR2 SNEGSKA (reference sequence). V gave up 3 bases and J gave up 5 bases; unmatched junction bases: 14. CDR3 length equals 16 residues. V usage is TRBV20-1 and J usage is TRBJ2-5; 8 positions agree with TRBD1. This receptor was obtained from a human donor in good health. Sequenced sample: blood. As DNA, the CDR3 is TGCAGTGCTAGGGATAGGACAGGGAACGTCCGGGAGACCCAGTACTTC. Protein product: CSARDRTGNVRETQYF.